This T cell receptor (beta chain) was found in a study of CD8 T cell repertoires and HIV-1 epitope variants. Study-level information: Epitopes were three Gag families plus Nef HW9 and YT9. Equal numbers of autologous T cell-negative cells presented antigen to enriched T cells.

About this clone itself: Antigen unknown.

TCR beta CDR3 was sequenced at survey depth on immunoSEQ. The data were produced by immunoSEQ multiplex PCR, yet TCRdb's version contains in-frame clones alone and is incomplete. The sample has a few thousand clones; 55% to 75% are singletons. The CDR3 has 14 residues. Trimming stripped 5 bases from V and 8 bases from J, with 16 bases between. Germline values: CDR1 MNHNY, CDR2 SVGAGI (reference sequence). Sequences were obtained from cultured CD8+ T cells derived from PBMCs. The chain joins TRBV6-6 to TRBJ2-1; D remains unclear. The sequence came from a male donor with HIV. The CDR3 coding sequence is TGTGCCAGCAGTGACGCCGGTCCCCTCGATGAGCAGTTCTTC. It specifies CASSDAGPLDEQFF.